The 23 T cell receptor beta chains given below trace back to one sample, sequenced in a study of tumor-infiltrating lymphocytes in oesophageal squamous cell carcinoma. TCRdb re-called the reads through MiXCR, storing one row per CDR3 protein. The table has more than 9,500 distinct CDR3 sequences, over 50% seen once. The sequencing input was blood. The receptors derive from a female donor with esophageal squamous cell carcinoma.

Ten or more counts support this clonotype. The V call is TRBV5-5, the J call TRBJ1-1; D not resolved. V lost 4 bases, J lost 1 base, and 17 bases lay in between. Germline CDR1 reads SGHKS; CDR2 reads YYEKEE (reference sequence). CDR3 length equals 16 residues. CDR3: CASSPRERAGNTEAFF. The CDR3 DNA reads TGTGCCAGCAGCCCCCGGGAACGGGCCGGGAACACTGAAGCTTTCTTT.

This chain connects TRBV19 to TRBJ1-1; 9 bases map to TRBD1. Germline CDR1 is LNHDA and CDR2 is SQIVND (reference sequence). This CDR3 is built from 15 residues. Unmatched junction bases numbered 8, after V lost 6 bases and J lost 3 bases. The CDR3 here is CASSNRGPLYTEAFF. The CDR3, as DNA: TGTGCCAGTAGCAACAGGGGGCCTCTGTACACTGAAGCTTTCTTT.

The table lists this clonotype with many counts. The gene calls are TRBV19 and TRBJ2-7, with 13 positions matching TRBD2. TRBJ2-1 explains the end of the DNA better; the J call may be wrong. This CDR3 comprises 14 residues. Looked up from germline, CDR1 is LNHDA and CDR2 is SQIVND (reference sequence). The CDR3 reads CASGVSGLAGEQFF. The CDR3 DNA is TGTGCCAGTGGTGTCTCGGGACTAGCGGGAGAGCAGTTCTTC.

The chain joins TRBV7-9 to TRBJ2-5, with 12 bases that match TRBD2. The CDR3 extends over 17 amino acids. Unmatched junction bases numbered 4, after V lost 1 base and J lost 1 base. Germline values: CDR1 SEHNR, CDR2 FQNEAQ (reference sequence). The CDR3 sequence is CASSLVASGRGQETQYF. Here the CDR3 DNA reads TGTGCCAGCAGCTTAGTTGCTAGCGGGAGGGGCCAAGAGACCCAGTACTTC.

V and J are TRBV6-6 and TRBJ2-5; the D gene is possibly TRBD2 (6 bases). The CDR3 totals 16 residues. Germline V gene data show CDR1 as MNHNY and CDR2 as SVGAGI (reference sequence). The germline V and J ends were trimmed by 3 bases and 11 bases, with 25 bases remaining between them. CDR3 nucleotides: TGTGCCAGCAGTTATCGAGGGAGGAATTCCTACAATGAGCAGTACTTC. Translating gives CASSYRGRNSYNEQYF.

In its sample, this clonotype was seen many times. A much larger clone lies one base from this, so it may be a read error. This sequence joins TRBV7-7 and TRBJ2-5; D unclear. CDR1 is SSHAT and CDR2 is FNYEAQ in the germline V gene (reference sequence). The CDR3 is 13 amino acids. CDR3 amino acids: CASSLESNNEQYF. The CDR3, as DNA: TGTGCTAGCAGCTTAGAATCCAACAATGAGCAGTACTTC.

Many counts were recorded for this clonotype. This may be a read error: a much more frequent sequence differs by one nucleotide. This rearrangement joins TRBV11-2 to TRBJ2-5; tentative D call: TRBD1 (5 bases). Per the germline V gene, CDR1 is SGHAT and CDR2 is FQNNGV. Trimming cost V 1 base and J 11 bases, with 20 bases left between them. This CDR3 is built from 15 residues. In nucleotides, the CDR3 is TGTGCCAGCAGCTTAGCAGCAGGGTTCAACAATGAGCAGTACTTC. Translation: CASSLAAGFNNEQYF.

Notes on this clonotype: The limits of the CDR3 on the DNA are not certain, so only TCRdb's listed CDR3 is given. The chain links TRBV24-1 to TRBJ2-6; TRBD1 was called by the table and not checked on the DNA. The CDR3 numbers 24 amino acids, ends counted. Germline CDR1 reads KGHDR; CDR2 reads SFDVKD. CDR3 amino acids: CATSDFTNRGHKSPMKKLWLHLRF.

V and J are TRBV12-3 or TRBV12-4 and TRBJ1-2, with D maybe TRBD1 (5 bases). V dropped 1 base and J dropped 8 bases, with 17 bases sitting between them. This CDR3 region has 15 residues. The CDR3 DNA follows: TGTGCCAGCAGTTTAGTCCGTAGTTCTAGGGGCGGCTACACCTTC. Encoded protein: CASSLVRSSRGGYTF.

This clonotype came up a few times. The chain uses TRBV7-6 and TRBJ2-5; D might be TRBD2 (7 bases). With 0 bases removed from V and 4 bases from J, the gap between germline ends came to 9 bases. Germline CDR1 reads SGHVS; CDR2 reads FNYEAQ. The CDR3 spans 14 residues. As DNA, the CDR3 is TGTGCCAGCAGCTTAGCGGGAGGGGGAGAGACCCAGTACTTC. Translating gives CASSLAGGGETQYF.

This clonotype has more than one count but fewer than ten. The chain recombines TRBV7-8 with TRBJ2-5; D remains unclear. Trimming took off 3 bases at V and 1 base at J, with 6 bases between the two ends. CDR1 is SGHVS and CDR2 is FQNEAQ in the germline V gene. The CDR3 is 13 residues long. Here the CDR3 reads CASSLPVQETQYF. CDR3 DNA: TGTGCCAGCAGCTTGCCAGTCCAAGAGACCCAGTACTTC.

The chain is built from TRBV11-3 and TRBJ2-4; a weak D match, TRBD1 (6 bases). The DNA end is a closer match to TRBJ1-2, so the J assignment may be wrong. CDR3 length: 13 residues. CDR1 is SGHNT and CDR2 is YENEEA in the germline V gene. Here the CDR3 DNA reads TGTGCCAGCAGCTTCGAGGGGGGGCGTGGCTACACCTTC. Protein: CASSFEGGRGYTF.

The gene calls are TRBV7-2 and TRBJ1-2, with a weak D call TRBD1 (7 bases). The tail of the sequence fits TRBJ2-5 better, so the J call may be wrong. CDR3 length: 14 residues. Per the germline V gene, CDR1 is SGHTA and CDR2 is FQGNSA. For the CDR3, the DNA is TGTGCCAGCAGCTTACAGGGGGGTGGAGAGACCCAGTACTTC. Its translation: CASSLQGGGETQYF.

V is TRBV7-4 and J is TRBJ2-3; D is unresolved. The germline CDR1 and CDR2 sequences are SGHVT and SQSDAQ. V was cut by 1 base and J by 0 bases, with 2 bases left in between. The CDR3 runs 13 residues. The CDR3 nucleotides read TGTGCCAGCAGCTTAGGGAGCACAGATACGCAGTATTTT. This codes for CASSLGSTDTQYF.

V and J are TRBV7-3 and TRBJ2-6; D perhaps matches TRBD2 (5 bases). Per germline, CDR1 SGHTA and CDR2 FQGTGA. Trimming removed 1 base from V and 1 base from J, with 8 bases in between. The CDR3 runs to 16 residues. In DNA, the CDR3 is TGTGCCAGCAGCTTAAGTGGAGGATCTGGGGCCAACGTCCTGACTTTC. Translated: CASSLSGGSGANVLTF.

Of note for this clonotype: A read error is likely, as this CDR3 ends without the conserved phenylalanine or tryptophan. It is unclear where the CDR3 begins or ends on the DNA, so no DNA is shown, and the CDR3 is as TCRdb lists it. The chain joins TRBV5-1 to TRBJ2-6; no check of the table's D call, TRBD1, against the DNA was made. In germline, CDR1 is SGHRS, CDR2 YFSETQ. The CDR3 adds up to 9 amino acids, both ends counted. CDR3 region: CASSLSPGT.

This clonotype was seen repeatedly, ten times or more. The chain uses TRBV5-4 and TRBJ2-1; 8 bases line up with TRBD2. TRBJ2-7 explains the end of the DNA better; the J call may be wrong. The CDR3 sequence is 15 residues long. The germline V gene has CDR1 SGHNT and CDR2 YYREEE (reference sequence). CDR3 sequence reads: CASSLRGGTYNEQYF. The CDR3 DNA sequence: TGTGCCAGCAGCTTGCGGGGGGGAACATACAATGAGCAGTACTTC.

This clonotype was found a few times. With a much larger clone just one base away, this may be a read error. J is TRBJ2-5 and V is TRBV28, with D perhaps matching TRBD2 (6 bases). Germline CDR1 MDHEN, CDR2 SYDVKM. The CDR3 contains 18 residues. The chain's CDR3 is CASRNGGIFSRVSSSLHF. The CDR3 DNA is TGTGCCAGCAGGAACGGAGGGATCTTTTCGAGAGTGAGTTCATCCCTCCACTTC.

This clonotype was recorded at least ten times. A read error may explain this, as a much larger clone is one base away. The CDR3 is CASTSSGTPNSYEQFF. The CDR3, as DNA: TGTGCCAGCACGTCCTCCGGGACTCCTAACTCCTACGAGCAGTTCTTC. The chain combines TRBV28 with TRBJ2-1; D may be TRBD2 (6 bases). CDR3 size: 16 residues. The germline V gene has CDR1 MDHEN and CDR2 SYDVKM. Trimming left V 7 bases short and J 10 bases short, with 26 bases between. The full variable domain, rest sourced from reference TRBV28 and TRBJ2-1, is DVKVTQSSRYLVKRTGEKVFLECVQDMDHENMFWYRQDPGLGLRLIYFSYDVKMKEKGDIPEGYSVSREKKERFSLILESASTNQTSMYLCASTSSGTPNSYEQFFGPGTRLTVL.

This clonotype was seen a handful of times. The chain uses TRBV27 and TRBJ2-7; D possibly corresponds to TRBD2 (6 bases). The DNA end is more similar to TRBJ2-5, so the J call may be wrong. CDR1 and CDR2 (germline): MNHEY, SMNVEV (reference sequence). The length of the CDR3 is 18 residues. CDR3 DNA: TGTGCCAGCAGCTTAGGCCCAGGGACTCAACAAACCCAAGAGACCCAGTACTTC. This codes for CASSLGPGTQQTQETQYF.

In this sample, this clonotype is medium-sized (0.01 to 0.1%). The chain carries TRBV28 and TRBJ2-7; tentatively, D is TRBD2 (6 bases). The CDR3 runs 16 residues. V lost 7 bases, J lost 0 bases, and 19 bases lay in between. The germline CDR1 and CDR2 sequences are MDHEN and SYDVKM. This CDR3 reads CASTSSGTPNSYEQYF. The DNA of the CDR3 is TGTGCCAGCACGTCCTCCGGGACTCCTAACTCCTACGAGCAGTACTTC. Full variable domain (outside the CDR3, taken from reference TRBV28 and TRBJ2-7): DVKVTQSSRYLVKRTGEKVFLECVQDMDHENMFWYRQDPGLGLRLIYFSYDVKMKEKGDIPEGYSVSREKKERFSLILESASTNQTSMYLCASTSSGTPNSYEQYFGPGTRLTVT.

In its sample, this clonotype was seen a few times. The CDR3 coding sequence is TGTGCCAGCAGCTTAGCTACGGGGACTAGTATTTACGAGCAGTACTTC. Protein: CASSLATGTSIYEQYF. The chain carries TRBV7-2 and TRBJ2-1; 8 bases are shared with TRBD2. The end of the DNA is better explained by TRBJ2-7, so the J call may be wrong. Germline V gene data show CDR1 as SGHTA and CDR2 as FQGNSA. CDR3 length equals 16 residues.

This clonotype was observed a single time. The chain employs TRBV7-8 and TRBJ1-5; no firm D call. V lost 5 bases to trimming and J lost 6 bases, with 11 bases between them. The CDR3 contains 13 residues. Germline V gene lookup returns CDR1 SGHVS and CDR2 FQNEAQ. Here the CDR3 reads CASSPRVGQPQHF. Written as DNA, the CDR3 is TGTGCCAGCAGCCCAAGGGTGGGTCAGCCCCAGCATTTT.